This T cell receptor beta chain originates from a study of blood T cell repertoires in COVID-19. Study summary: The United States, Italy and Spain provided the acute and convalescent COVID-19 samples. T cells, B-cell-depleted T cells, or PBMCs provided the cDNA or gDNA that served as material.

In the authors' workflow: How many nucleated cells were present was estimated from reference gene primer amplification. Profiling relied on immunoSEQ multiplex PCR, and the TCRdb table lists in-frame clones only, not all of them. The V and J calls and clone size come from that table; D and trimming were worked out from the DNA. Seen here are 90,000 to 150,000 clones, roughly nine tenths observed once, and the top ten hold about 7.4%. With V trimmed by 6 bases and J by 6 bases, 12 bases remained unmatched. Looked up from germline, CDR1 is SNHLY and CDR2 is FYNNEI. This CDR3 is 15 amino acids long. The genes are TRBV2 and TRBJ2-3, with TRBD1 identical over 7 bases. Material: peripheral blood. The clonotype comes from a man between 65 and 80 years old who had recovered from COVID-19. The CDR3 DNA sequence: TGTGCCAGCAGCTCTACGACAGGGAGTTCTGATACGCAGTATTTT. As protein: CASSSTTGSSDTQYF.